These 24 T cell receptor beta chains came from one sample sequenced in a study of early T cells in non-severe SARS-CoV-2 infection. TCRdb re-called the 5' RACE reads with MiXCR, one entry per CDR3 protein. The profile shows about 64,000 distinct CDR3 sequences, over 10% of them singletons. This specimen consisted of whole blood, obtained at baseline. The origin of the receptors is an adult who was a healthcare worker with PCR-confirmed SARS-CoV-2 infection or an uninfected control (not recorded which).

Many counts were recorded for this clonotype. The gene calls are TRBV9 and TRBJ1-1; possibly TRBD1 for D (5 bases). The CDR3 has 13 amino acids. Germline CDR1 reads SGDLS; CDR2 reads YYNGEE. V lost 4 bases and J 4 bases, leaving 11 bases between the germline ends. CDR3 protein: CASSHRDVTEAFF. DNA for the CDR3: TGTGCCAGCAGCCACCGGGACGTCACTGAAGCTTTCTTT.

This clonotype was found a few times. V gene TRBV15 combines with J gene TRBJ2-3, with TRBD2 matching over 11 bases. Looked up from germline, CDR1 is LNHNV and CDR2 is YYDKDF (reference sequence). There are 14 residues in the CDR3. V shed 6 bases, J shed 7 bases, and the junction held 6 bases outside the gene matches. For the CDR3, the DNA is TGTGCCACCAGTTTAGCGGGAGGGCCGCATACGCAGTATTTT. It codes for CATSLAGGPHTQYF.

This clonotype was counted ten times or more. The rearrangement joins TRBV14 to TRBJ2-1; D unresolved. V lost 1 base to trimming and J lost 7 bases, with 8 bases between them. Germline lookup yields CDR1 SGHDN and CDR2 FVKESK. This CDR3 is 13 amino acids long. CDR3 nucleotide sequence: TGTGCCAGCAGCCAAGTTGGGCGAAATGAGCAGTTCTTC. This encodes CASSQVGRNEQFF.

CDR3 in amino acids: CASSQDLHQPQHF. In nucleotides, the CDR3 is TGTGCCAGCAGCCAAGATCTGCACCAGCCCCAGCATTTT. The V call is TRBV3-1, the J call TRBJ1-5, with no clear D. Germline V gene data show CDR1 as LGHDT and CDR2 as YNNKEL (reference sequence). The CDR3 contains 13 residues. Trimming stripped 0 bases from V and 7 bases from J, with 7 bases between.

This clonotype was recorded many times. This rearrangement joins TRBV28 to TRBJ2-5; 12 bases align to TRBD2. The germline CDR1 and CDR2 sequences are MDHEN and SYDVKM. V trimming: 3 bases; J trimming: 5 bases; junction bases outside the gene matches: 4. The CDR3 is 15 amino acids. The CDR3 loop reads CASSLGLAGEETQYF. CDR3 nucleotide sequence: TGTGCCAGCAGTTTGGGACTAGCGGGTGAGGAGACCCAGTACTTC.

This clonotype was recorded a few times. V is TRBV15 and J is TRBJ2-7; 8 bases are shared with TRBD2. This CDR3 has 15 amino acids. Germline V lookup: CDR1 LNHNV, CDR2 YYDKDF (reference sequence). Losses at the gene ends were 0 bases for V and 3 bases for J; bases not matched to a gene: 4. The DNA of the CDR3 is TGTGCCACCAGCAGAGATCTAGCGGGTTACTACGAGCAGTACTTC. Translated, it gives CATSRDLAGYYEQYF.

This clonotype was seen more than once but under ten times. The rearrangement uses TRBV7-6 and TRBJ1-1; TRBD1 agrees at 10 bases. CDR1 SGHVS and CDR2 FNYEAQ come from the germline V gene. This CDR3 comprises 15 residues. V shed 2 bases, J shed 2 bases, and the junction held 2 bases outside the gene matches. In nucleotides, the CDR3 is TGTGCCAGCAGCTTAAGGGACAGGGGCAACACTGAAGCTTTCTTT. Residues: CASSLRDRGNTEAFF. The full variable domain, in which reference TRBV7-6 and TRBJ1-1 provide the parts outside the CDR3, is GAGVSQSPRYKVTKRGQDVALRCDPISGHVSLYWYRQALGQGPEFLTYFNYEAQQDKSGLPNDRFSAERPEGSISTLTIQRTEQRDSAMYRCASSLRDRGNTEAFFGQGTRLTVV.

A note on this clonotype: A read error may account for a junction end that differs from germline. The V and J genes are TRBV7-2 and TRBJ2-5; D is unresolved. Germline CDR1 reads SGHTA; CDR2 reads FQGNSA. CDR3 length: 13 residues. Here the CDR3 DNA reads TGTGTCAGCAGCTTATCCCAGAAAGAGACCCAGTACTTC. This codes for CVSSLSQKETQYF.

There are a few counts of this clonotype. The CDR3 sequence: CASSPRTQDTQYF. DNA for the CDR3: TGTGCCAGCAGCCCGAGGACCCAGGATACGCAGTATTTT. This chain connects TRBV7-9 to TRBJ2-3; D unclear. The V end was cut by 5 bases, the J end by 6 bases, with 12 bases between. Germline V gene data show CDR1 as SEHNR and CDR2 as FQNEAQ (reference sequence). The CDR3 runs to 13 residues. The whole variable domain, filled in from reference TRBV7-9 and TRBJ2-3, reads DTGVSQNPRHKITKRGQNVTFRCDPISEHNRLYWYRQTLGQGPEFLTYFQNEAQLEKSRLLSDRFSAERPKGSFSTLEIQRTEQGDSAMYLCASSPRTQDTQYFGPGTRLTVL.

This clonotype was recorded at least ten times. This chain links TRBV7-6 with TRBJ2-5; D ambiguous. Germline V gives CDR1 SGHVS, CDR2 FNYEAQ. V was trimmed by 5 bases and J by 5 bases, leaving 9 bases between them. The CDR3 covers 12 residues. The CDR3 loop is CASSPAVETQYF. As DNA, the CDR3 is TGTGCCAGCAGCCCAGCAGTGGAGACCCAGTACTTC. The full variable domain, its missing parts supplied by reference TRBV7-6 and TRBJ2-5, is GAGVSQSPRYKVTKRGQDVALRCDPISGHVSLYWYRQALGQGPEFLTYFNYEAQQDKSGLPNDRFSAERPEGSISTLTIQRTEQRDSAMYRCASSPAVETQYFGPGTRLLVL.

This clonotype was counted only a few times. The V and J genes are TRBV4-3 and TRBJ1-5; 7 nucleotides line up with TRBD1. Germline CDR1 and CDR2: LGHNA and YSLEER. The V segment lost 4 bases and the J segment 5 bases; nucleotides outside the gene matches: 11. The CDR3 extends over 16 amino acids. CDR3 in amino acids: CASSPQDRDRHQPQHF. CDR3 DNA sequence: TGCGCCAGCAGCCCCCAAGACAGGGACCGACATCAGCCCCAGCATTTT.

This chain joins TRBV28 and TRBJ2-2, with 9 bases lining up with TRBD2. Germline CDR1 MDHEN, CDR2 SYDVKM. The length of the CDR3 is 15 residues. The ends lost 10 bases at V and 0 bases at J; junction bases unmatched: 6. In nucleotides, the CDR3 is TGTGCCATTGAGGCGGGAGGGCCGAACACCGGGGAGCTGTTTTTT. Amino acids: CAIEAGGPNTGELFF.

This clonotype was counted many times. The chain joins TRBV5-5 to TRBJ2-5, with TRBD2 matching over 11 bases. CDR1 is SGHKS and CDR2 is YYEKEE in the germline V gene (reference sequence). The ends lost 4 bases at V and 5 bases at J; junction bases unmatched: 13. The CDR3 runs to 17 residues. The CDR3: CASSAGSLAGGGETQYF. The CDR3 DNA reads TGTGCCAGCAGCGCAGGATCCCTAGCGGGGGGAGGCGAGACCCAGTACTTC.

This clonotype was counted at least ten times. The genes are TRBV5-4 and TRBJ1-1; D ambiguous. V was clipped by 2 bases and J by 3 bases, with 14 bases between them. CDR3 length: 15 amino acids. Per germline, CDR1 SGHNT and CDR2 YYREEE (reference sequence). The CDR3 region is CASSFIPGWDTEAFF. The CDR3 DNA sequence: TGTGCCAGCAGCTTTATTCCGGGGTGGGACACTGAAGCTTTCTTT.

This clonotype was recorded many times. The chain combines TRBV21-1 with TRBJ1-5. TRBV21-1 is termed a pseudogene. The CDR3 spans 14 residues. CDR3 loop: CASSKWGFNQPQHF. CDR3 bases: TGTGCCAGCAGCAAGTGGGGTTTCAATCAGCCCCAGCATTTT.

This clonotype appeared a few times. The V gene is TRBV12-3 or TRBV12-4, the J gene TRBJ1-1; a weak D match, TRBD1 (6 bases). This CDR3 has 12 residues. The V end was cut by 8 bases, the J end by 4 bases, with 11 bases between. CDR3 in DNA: TGTGCCAGCCAGGGGATCAGCACTGAAGCTTTCTTT. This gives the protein CASQGISTEAFF.

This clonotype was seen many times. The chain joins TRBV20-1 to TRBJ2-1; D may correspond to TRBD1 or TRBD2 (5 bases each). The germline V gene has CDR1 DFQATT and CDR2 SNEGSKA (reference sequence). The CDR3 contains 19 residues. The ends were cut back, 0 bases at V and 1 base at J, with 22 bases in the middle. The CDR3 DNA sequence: TGCAGTGCTAGAGAACTAATTCGAGCGGTCGGGGCATCCTACAATGAGCAGTTCTTC. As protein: CSARELIRAVGASYNEQFF.

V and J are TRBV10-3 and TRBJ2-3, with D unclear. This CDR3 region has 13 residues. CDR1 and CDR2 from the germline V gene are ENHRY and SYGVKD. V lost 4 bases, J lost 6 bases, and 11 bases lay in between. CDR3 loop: CAISASPEDTQYF. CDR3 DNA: TGTGCCATCAGTGCCTCCCCGGAGGATACGCAGTATTTT.

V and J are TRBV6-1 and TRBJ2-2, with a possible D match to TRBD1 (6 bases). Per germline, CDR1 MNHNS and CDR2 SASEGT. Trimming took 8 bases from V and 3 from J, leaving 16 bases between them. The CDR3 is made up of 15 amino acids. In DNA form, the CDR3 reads TGTGCCAGCTCGCCAGGGGAGTATGACACCGGGGAGCTGTTTTTT. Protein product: CASSPGEYDTGELFF.

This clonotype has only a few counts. CDR3 residues: CASSRGNTIYF. Here the CDR3 DNA reads TGTGCCAGCAGCCGGGGGAACACCATATATTTT. The chain combines TRBV6-5 with TRBJ1-3; TRBD1 is a possible D gene (5 bases). Between the trimmed V and J ends, which lost 6 bases and 7 bases, there was a span of 7 bases. This CDR3 is 11 amino acids long. In germline, CDR1 is MNHEY, CDR2 SVGAGI.

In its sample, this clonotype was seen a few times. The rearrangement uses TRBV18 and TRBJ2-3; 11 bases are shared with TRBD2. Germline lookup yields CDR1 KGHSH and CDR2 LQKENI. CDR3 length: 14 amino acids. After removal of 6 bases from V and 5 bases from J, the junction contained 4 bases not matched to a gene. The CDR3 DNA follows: TGTGCCAGCTCCCGTGGACTAGCGGGAGATACGCAGTATTTT. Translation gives CASSRGLAGDTQYF.

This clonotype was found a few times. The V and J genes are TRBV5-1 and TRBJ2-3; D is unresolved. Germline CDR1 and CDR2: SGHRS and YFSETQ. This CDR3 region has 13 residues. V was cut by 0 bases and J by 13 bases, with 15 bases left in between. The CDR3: CASSLEGTPGEYF. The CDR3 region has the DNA TGCGCCAGCAGCTTGGAAGGAACCCCTGGGGAGTATTTT.

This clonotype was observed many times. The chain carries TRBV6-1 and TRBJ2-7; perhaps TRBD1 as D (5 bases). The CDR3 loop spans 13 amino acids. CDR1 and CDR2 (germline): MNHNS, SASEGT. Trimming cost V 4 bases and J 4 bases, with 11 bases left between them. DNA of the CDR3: TGTGCCAGCAGTGTGGACATCTTATACGAGCAGTACTTC. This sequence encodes CASSVDILYEQYF.

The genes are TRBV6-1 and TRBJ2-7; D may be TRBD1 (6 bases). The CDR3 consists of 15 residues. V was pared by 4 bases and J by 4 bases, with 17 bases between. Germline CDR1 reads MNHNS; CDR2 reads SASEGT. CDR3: CASSGGRGGSYEQYF. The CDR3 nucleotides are TGTGCCAGCAGTGGTGGCAGGGGCGGGTCATACGAGCAGTACTTC.